The clone carrying this T cell receptor beta chain was found many times. This sample was included in a study of T-cell reconstitution after alpha-beta-depleted transplantation in children. Germline values: CDR1 SQVTM, CDR2 ANQGSEA. V was shortened by 5 bases and J by 10 bases, with 24 bases between the two germline ends. CDR3 size: 14 residues. Preparation of the TCRbeta library involved a method that used unique molecular identifiers. TCRdb called the PCR reads again in MiXCR, with one record for every CDR3 protein. The table lists 250,000 or so distinct CDR3 sequences, 7.5% to 9.5% of them singletons, with 6.3% in the top ten.

This receptor was taken from a male patient younger than 18 who had a stem cell transplant for acute lymphoblastic leukemia, so the T cells may come from the graft donor. The material was PBMCs, mostly from graft donor cells, obtained 180 days after TCRalphabeta/CD19-depleted stem cell transplant. The rearrangement links TRBV29-1 to TRBJ2-7; a possible D gene is TRBD2 (6 bases). The CDR3 region is CSVRLALIPTSQYF. In nucleotides, the CDR3 is TGCAGCGTTCGCCTAGCGCTAATCCCTACGAGTCAGTACTTC.